These T cell receptor beta chains were read from a single sample in a study of T cells in localized non-small cell lung cancer. The repertoire was sequenced with immunoSEQ multiplex PCR; TCRdb's copy has only in-frame clones and lacks some. The sample consists of under 95,000 clones, more than 70% of them appearing once. The specimen was peripheral blood, collected before any cancer treatment. Receptors originate from a female donor aged 60 or older with stage I lung adenocarcinoma. The CDR3 runs from the conserved cysteine through the conserved F or W. The D gene is left open where the match is weak. The size entry is marked missing in some rows and otherwise reads once, few, many or a size class.

D gene	V gene	J gene	clone size	CDR3 DNA	CDR3 protein
TRBD1	TRBV19	TRBJ2-2	NA	TGTGCCAGTAGTCTTGGGACAGGGGGGGCCGGGGAGCTGTTTTTT	CASSLGTGGAGELFF
NA	TRBV4-2	TRBJ2-2	NA	TGTGCCAGCAGCCAAGAACCTGGGGGTCGCGGTTCGAACACCGGGGAGCTGTTTTTT	CASSQEPGGRGSNTGELFF
NA	TRBV6-4	TRBJ1-1	NA	TGTGCCAGCAGTGCTGGCGTGGGGGATAAAGCTTTCTTT	CASSAGVGDKAFF
NA	TRBV6-5	TRBJ1-2	NA	TGTGCCAGCAGCCCCGACAGGACCTATGGCTACACCTTC	CASSPDRTYGYTF
NA	TRBV27	TRBJ1-2	NA	TGTGCCAGCAGTTTACGGGGCAGTCCTAACTATGGCTACACCTTC	CASSLRGSPNYGYTF
TRBD1	TRBV5-4	TRBJ2-1	NA	TGTGCCAGCAGCTTATACCGGGACAGGGTCTACAATGAGCAGTTCTTC	CASSLYRDRVYNEQFF
TRBD2	TRBV5-1	TRBJ2-7	NA	TGCGCCAGCAGCTTGGGCGGGAGTAACTCCTACGAGCAGTACTTC	CASSLGGSNSYEQYF
TRBD1	TRBV9	TRBJ2-7	NA	TGTGCCAGCAGCGTAGATCGGGACAGCCGAACCGGGCAGTACTTC	CASSVDRDSRTGQYF
TRBD1	TRBV30	TRBJ2-2	once	TGTGCCTGGTACCGGGACAGTTTTACCGGGGAGCTGTTTTTT	CAWYRDSFTGELFF
NA	TRBV6-6	TRBJ1-1	few	TGTGCCAGCAGTGCGGGGGTTCGGGACACTGAAGCTTTCTTT	CASSAGVRDTEAFF
TRBD1	TRBV6-6	TRBJ2-4	NA	TGTGCCAGCAGCCCTCGACAGGGTGGAAACATTCAGTACTTC	CASSPRQGGNIQYF
TRBD1	TRBV14	TRBJ2-1	NA	TGTGCCAGCAGCCAAGCCCTGGGTGACAGGGGATTGGAGCAGTTCTTC	CASSQALGDRGLEQFF
NA	TRBV7-9	TRBJ1-1	NA	TGTGCCAGCAGCCCCATTACAGGAATCACTGAAGCTTTCTTT	CASSPITGITEAFF
NA	TRBV2	TRBJ2-3	NA	TGTGCCAGCAGCTTTACCAGGGGAACAGATACGCAGTATTTT	CASSFTRGTDTQYF
TRBD1	TRBV28	TRBJ1-5	NA	TGTGCCAGCAGTTTGGGGACAGGGGTTTCATATCAGCCCCAGCATTTT	CASSLGTGVSYQPQHF
NA	TRBV7-3	TRBJ2-7	NA	TGTGCCAGCAGCCTAAGGCCGGGGAGCAGGCGCGAGCAGTACTTC	CASSLRPGSRREQYF
NA	TRBV6-1	TRBJ2-7	NA	TGTGCCAGCAGTGTAGAGGGTTACGAGCAGTACTTC	CASSVEGYEQYF
NA	TRBV5-6	TRBJ1-4	NA	TGTGCCAGCAGCTTGGTTCGCAGGGGAGATGAAAAACTGTTTTTT	CASSLVRRGDEKLFF
NA	TRBV5-1	TRBJ2-1	NA	TGCGCCAGCAGTACGATTTGGGGTACTGAGCAGTTCTTC	CASSTIWGTEQFF
NA	TRBV7-2	TRBJ2-7	NA	TGTGCCAGCAGCTCACAGGGCTACGAGCAGTACTTC	CASSSQGYEQYF
TRBD1	TRBV7-2	TRBJ1-1	NA	TGTGCCAGCAGCTCTCCGGGACAGGAAGTCGAGGCTTTCTTT	CASSSPGQEVEAFF
NA	TRBV28	TRBJ1-5	NA	TGTGCCAGCAACCCATCCGGACGGCAGCCCCAGCATTTT	CASNPSGRQPQHF
NA	TRBV30	TRBJ1-5	NA	TGTGCCTGGAGTCTGGCAGGCAATCAGCCCCAGCATTTT	CAWSLAGNQPQHF
TRBD2	TRBV9	TRBJ2-5	NA	TGTGCCAGCAGCCGGGGGCTAGCGGGGGTTGAGACCCAGTACTTC	CASSRGLAGVETQYF
NA	TRBV18	TRBJ1-1	once	TGTGCCAGCTCTCTGCCGGGGGTGAACACTGAAGCTTTCTTT	CASSLPGVNTEAFF
NA	TRBV6-5	TRBJ2-5	NA	TGTGCCAGCAGTCCCGGCGGCAGGGCACGGGAGACCCAGTACTTC	CASSPGGRARETQYF
TRBD1	TRBV19	TRBJ1-2	NA	TGTGCCAGTAGTAGGCCGGGACAGGGTTTCTATGGCTACACCTTC	CASSRPGQGFYGYTF
TRBD1	TRBV25-1	TRBJ2-4	NA	TGTGCCAGCAGTTCTCCAGGACAGGGGGCTTCCAAAAACATTCAGTACTTC	CASSSPGQGASKNIQYF
NA	TRBV7-9	TRBJ1-2	NA	TGTGCCAGCAGCCCCCCTGGGGAAGATGGCTACACCTTC	CASSPPGEDGYTF
NA	TRBV28	TRBJ1-2	NA	TGTGCCACCCGTACTACTAACCTGGGCTACACCTTC	CATRTTNLGYTF
TRBD1	TRBV5-4	TRBJ1-1	NA	TGTGCCAGCAGCTCGCCAGGGGGCGTGGTGGGGAACACTGAAGCTTTCTTT	CASSSPGGVVGNTEAFF
NA	TRBV19	TRBJ1-1	NA	TGTGCCAGTAGTATAGACCCTGCAAACACTGAAGCTTTCTTT	CASSIDPANTEAFF
NA	TRBV16	TRBJ2-1	few	TGTGCCAGCAGCCAATCTGAGGACAGAGCTTCCGACAATGAGCAGTTCTTC	CASSQSEDRASDNEQFF
NA	TRBV9	TRBJ1-1	NA	TGTGCCAGCAGCCCCTATAACAGGGCCGATGAAGCTTTCTTT	CASSPYNRADEAFF
TRBD1	TRBV5-6	TRBJ1-2	once	TGTGCCAGCAGCGTAACAGGGGGATCCGGGTATGGCTACACCTTC	CASSVTGGSGYGYTF
TRBD1	TRBV28	TRBJ2-7	once	TGTGCCAGCAGTTCCCACAAACAGGGGGCCGCGCTATACGAGCAGTACTTC	CASSSHKQGAALYEQYF
NA	TRBV29-1	TRBJ2-2	NA	TGCAGCGTTGATTCGGTGAACACCGGGGAGCTGTTTTTT	CSVDSVNTGELFF
NA	TRBV4-2	TRBJ2-7	few	TGTGCCAGCAGCCAAGATGGGCGTGGGGCAAGCGAGCAGTACTTC	CASSQDGRGASEQYF
NA	TRBV19	TRBJ1-5	NA	TGTGCCAGTACGGAGGCAGCAAATCAGCCCCAGCATTTT	CASTEAANQPQHF
NA	TRBV2	TRBJ2-3	NA	TGTGCCAGCACTCGAGGGGGAGGGCCAGATACGCAGTATTTT	CASTRGGGPDTQYF
TRBD2	TRBV12-5	TRBJ2-1	NA	TGTGCTAGTGGTTTGGACCCGACTAGCGGGAGCGGTAATCGGGGTCTGTTCTTC	CASGLDPTSGSGNRGLFF
NA	TRBV5-1	TRBJ1-2	NA	TGCGCCAGCAGTCGGACAGATACTAACTATGGCTACACCTTC	CASSRTDTNYGYTF
NA	TRBV7-9	TRBJ1-1	NA	TGTGCCAGCAGCTTAGTGGCGGGGAACACTGAAGCTTTCTTT	CASSLVAGNTEAFF
NA	TRBV9	TRBJ1-1	NA	TGTGCCAGCAGCCCGGGTGTCCAGATGAACACTGAAGCTTTCTTT	CASSPGVQMNTEAFF
NA	TRBV7-2	TRBJ1-5	NA	TGTGCCAGCAGCTTAGTGCCACAGGGTCAGCCCCAGCATTTT	CASSLVPQGQPQHF
NA	TRBV29-1	TRBJ1-4	once	TGCAGCGCCCGAGGTTGGGGGCAAAATGAAAAACTGTTTTTT	CSARGWGQNEKLFF
TRBD1	TRBV9	TRBJ2-7	NA	TGTGCCAGCAGCGTAGCAGGGGGCTGGTACGAGCAGTACTTC	CASSVAGGWYEQYF
TRBD1	TRBV7-9	TRBJ1-5	NA	TGTGCCAGCAGCTTTGGGACAGCTAATCAGCCCCAGCATTTT	CASSFGTANQPQHF
TRBD2	TRBV29-1	TRBJ2-3	NA	TGCAGCTTGACTAGCGGTCTACTCGGAGATACGCAGTATTTT	CSLTSGLLGDTQYF
TRBD2	TRBV19	TRBJ2-1	NA	TGTGCCAGTAGTATCGGCGGGGGGACAAAGAATGAGCAGTTCTTC	CASSIGGGTKNEQFF
NA	TRBV6-6	TRBJ1-1	NA	TGTGCCAGCAGTTACGGAGTAGGCACTGAAGCTTTCTTT	CASSYGVGTEAFF
NA	TRBV2	TRBJ1-5	NA	TGTGCCAGCAGTGAGTTGCTAAATCAGCCCCAGCATTTT	CASSELLNQPQHF